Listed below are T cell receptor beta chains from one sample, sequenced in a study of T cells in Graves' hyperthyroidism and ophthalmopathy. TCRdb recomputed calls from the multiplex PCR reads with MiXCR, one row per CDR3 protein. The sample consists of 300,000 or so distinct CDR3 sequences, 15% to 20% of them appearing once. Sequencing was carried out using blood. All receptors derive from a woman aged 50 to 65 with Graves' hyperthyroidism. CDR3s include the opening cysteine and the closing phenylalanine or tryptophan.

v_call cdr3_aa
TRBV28 CASSSATKGLSTEAFF
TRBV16 CASSQRAQIEQFF
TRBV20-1 CSARVDIQYF
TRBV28 CASSNTGGYGYTF
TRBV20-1 CSALDSNSPLHF
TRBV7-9 CASSPLLGRNTGELFF
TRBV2 CASSDDLVDSPLHF
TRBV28 CASQQAGVLGIQYF
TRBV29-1 CSVEGEGYNEQFF
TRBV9 CASSVAGTNKETQYF
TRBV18 CASSPPLGGGEQFF
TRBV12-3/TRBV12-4 CASNPGRVYGYTF
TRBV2 CASSEGGYSNQPQHF
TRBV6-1 CASSPPPEGNEQFF
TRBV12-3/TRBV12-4 CASSPIGGYGYTF
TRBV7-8 CASSLENFQETQYF
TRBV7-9 CASSPKGEVLSYNEQFF
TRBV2 CASRGGTSGSNEQFF
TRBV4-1 CASSQEWGRHEQYF
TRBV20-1 CSAADRGYSPLHF
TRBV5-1 CASGLVAGAYGYTF
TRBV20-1 CSAKSPTGISGTQYF
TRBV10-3 CAIRRSSYEQYF
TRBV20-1 CSATPGTSGYNEQFF
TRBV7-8 CASSAQGLSTDTQYF
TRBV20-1 CSAAAGGDMETQYF
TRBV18 CASSPGQGVDIQYF
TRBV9 CASNPGLGHTEAFF
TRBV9 CASSAAGSREKLFF
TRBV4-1 CASSPGVTQETQYF
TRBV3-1 CASSQSRGRGTGELFF
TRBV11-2 CASSRWPGDYGYTF
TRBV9 CASSVGSGQETQYF
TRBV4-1 CASSPRDSNYGYTF
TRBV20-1 CSAMTGTEESDTQYF
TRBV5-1 CASSLASAGGTGELFF
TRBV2 CASRSPGTPSADTQYF
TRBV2 CASTTEGNRRSPLHF
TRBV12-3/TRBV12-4 CASSHPGPLPPLYF